Below are 8 T cell receptor beta chains sequenced from a single sample in a study of T cells in women clearing cervical HPV infection. Libraries were prepared by immunoSEQ multiplex PCR; TCRdb keeps only in-frame clonotypes and omits some of them. This sample's table has over 15,000 clones. Sequencing used blood buffy coat. These receptors came from a woman between 18 and 70 years old with a cervical HPV16 infection that either progressed to CIN3+ or cleared (not recorded which).

Regarding this clone: The read finishes 3 residues shy of the CDR3 end, and the germline J gene is used to complete it. The chain employs TRBV19 and TRBJ2-3, with 7 positions matching TRBD1. The V and J ends lost 11 bases and 0 bases, in that order; junction bases with no gene match: 8. The CDR3 covers 14 residues. The germline V gene encodes CDR1 LNHDA and CDR2 SQIVND (reference sequence). CDR3 protein: CASKGQTSTDTQYF. The CDR3 DNA, read in part, is TGTGCCTCTAAGGGACAGACTAGCACAGATACG.

In the case of this clone: The CDR3 goes on 3 residues after the read ends, and that part is filled in from the germline J gene. J is TRBJ2-2 and V is TRBV30, with a tentative D call TRBD1 (5 bases). Between the trimmed V and J ends, which lost 4 bases and 4 bases, there was a span of 13 bases. Germline CDR1 and CDR2: GTSNPN and SVGIG (reference sequence). The CDR3 length is 14 residues. The CDR3: CAWTEGVSTGELFF. The sequenced CDR3 bases are TGTGCCTGGACCGAAGGGGTCTCCACCGGGGAG.

As concerns this clone: At one boundary the junction diverges from the germline segment, which might be a read error. The sequence runs out 3 residues before the end of the CDR3; the remainder is reconstructed from the germline J gene. V gene TRBV7-9 combines with J gene TRBJ2-3; a weak D match, TRBD2 (5 bases). The V gene's germline CDR1 is SEHNR and CDR2 FQNEAQ (reference sequence). The CDR3 is 12 residues long. CDR3 bases read: TGTACCAGCAGCCTTAGCGCAGATACG. This translates into CTSSLSADT. The complete CDR3 reads CTSSLSADTQYF.

In the case of this clone: The CDR3 extends 3 residues past the end of the read, so its final part is completed from the germline J gene. The chain joins TRBV20-1 to TRBJ2-3; TRBD2 is a possible D gene (7 bases). Germline V CDR1 and CDR2: DFQATT, SNEGSKA (reference sequence). Trimming shortened V by 8 bases and J by 4 bases, and 16 bases separated the two germline ends. CDR3 size: 13 residues. The DNA read from the CDR3 is TGCAGTACCTACCGGGGGGCATCAGATACG. Amino acid sequence: CSTYRGASDT. The whole CDR3 protein is CSTYRGASDTQYF.

Remarks on this clone: The read is 3 residues too short to cover the CDR3 end, so that end is filled in from the germline J gene. This rearrangement joins TRBV7-8 to TRBJ1-3; 7 nucleotides line up with TRBD1. Germline V gives CDR1 SGHVS, CDR2 FQNEAQ. The CDR3 extends over 17 amino acids. The junction had 14 bases not matched to a gene; V was cut back by 5 bases and J by 4 bases. CDR3 in amino acids: CASSPLRQGIVGNTIYF. Partial CDR3 DNA: TGTGCCAGCAGCCCCCTCCGACAGGGAATCGTAGGAAACACC.

As concerns this clone: The read halts 3 residues ahead of the CDR3 end, with the missing end drawn from the germline J gene. The chain joins TRBV20-1 to TRBJ2-1, with 9 bases that match TRBD2. CDR3 size: 13 residues. Trimming removed 8 bases from V and 7 bases from J; junction bases left unmatched: 9. Looked up from germline, CDR1 is DFQATT and CDR2 is SNEGSKA (reference sequence). The CDR3 reads CSSRRAGGNEQFF. CDR3 bases read: TGCAGTAGTCGACGAGCGGGGGGTAATGAG.

A remark on this clone: Read coverage stops 3 residues before the CDR3 terminus; the germline J gene supplies the remainder. The rearrangement links TRBV7-3 to TRBJ2-3, with TRBD1 identical over 9 bases. Germline values: CDR1 SGHTA, CDR2 FQGTGA. The CDR3 is 20 residues long. J lost 3 bases, V lost 0 bases, and 16 bases had no gene match. CDR3 in amino acids: CASSLTGTGGAYRGTDTQYF. The sequenced CDR3 bases are TGTGCCAGCAGCTTAACGGGCACAGGGGGCGCCTACCGTGGGACAGATACG. Supplemented by reference TRBV7-3 and TRBJ2-3, the full variable domain reads GAGVSQTPSNKVTEKGKYVELRCDPISGHTALYWYRQSLGQGPEFLIYFQGTGAADDSGLPNDRFFAVRPEGSVSTLKIQRTERGDSAVYLCASSLTGTGGAYRGTDTQYFGPGTRLTVL.

The CDR3 loop is CASSGQPYEQYF. The sequenced part of the CDR3 DNA is TGTGCCAGCAGCGGACAGCCCTACGAG. The rearrangement uses TRBV7-9 and TRBJ2-7, with a weak D call TRBD1 (6 bases). Coverage ceases 3 residues before the CDR3 finishes, and the germline J gene fills in the end. This CDR3 comprises 12 residues. V shed 5 bases and J shed 2 bases, with 7 bases lying between them. Germline V CDR1 and CDR2: SEHNR, FQNEAQ (reference sequence).